One TCR beta chain is described in this entry. Under the authors' procedure: It was from reference gene primer amplification that nucleated cell counts were estimated. Profiling relied on immunoSEQ multiplex PCR, and the TCRdb table lists in-frame clones only, not all of them. From that table come the V and J calls and clone size; the DNA was used to work out D and trimming. The profile shows roughly 150,000 clones, approximately 75% of them singletons. The sample comes from a study of blood T cell repertoires in COVID-19. Turning to the study itself: Both acute and convalescent COVID-19 samples were obtained from the United States, Italy and Spain. T cells, B-cell-depleted T cells, or PBMCs supplied cDNA or gDNA.

CDR1 SGHRS and CDR2 YFSETQ come from the germline V gene. The junction had 7 bases not matched to a gene; V was cut back by 0 bases and J by 4 bases. The CDR3 contains 16 residues. The clonotype originates from a human donor in a cohort sampled during active COVID-19. Input material: peripheral blood. The chain has TRBV5-1 and TRBJ1-5; 7 positions match TRBD1. This chain's CDR3 is CASSLGTGAFNQPQHF. Here the CDR3 DNA reads TGCGCCAGCAGCTTGGGCACAGGGGCTTTTAATCAGCCCCAGCATTTT. Supplemented by reference TRBV5-1 and TRBJ1-5, the full variable domain reads KAGVTQTPRYLIKTRGQQVTLSCSPISGHRSVSWYQQTPGQGLQFLFEYFSETQRNKGNFPGRFSGRQFSNSRSEMNVSTLELGDSALYLCASSLGTGAFNQPQHFGDGTRLSIL.